These 3 T cell receptor beta chains share one sample of origin, sequenced in a study of CD8+CD57+ T cells in acquired aplastic anemia. CDR3 and TCR beta VDJ profiling relied on a genomic DNA template. TCRdb analysed the reads with MiXCR anew, one entry per CDR3 protein. The sample includes fewer than 200,000 distinct CDR3 sequences, 50% to 75% of them seen just once. The sample was sorted CD4+, CD8+, or CD8+CD57+ T cells (not recorded which) from PBMCs. The receptors here all came from a human donor in good health.

The chain has TRBV7-8 and TRBJ2-1; TRBD1 or TRBD2 may be the D gene (6 bases each). The V end was cut by 7 bases, the J end by 15 bases, with 19 bases between. The CDR3 has 12 amino acids. Per germline, CDR1 SGHVS and CDR2 FQNEAQ. The CDR3, as DNA: TGTGCCAGCACCCTTGGTCGGGGGCTCGGGTTCTTC. It codes for CASTLGRGLGFF.

As concerns this clonotype: A much larger clone lies one base from this, so it may be a read error. The chain is built from TRBV12-3 or TRBV12-4 and TRBJ2-1, with TRBD2 matching 9 bases. V lost 5 bases to trimming and J lost 4 bases; unmatched junction nucleotides: 12. The CDR3 runs 17 residues. CDR3 in amino acids: CASSPLAAGGPYNEQFF. In DNA form, the CDR3 reads TGTGCCAGCAGTCCCCTGGCAGCGGGAGGCCCTTACAATGAGCAGTTCTTC.

The rearrangement joins TRBV10-3 to TRBJ2-5; either TRBD1 or TRBD2 may supply D (7 bases each). CDR3 length equals 14 residues. The V end was cut by 8 bases, the J end by 7 bases, with 20 bases between. Germline V gives CDR1 ENHRY, CDR2 SYGVKD. CDR3 DNA: TGTGCCATCTGGGGGGGACAGCAGGACGGGACCCAGTACTTC. This codes for CAIWGGQQDGTQYF.